These 23 T cell receptor beta chains were all obtained from the same sample, sequenced in a study of human T cells and chemical hapten exposure. Via MiXCR, TCRdb re-called the RACE reads, giving one row per CDR3 protein. This sample has roughly 100,000 distinct CDR3 sequences, with nearly 35% found just once. Stated time point: patch test 3, about 24 weeks after DPC sensitization. The sample's treatment: therapeutic diphenylcyclopropenone sensitization with weekly scalp DPC. The sequenced sample was whole blood, obtained in connection with sensitization to the hapten diphenylcyclopropenone (DPC). All receptors derive from a man aged 35-49 years with alopecia areata. Some clones in this sample may be carry-over from other donors' samples.

The V call is TRBV18, the J call TRBJ1-1, with TRBD1 as a possible D gene (5 bases). Germline V gene data show CDR1 as KGHSH and CDR2 as LQKENI. The CDR3 loop spans 14 amino acids. V was clipped by 1 base and J by 7 bases, with 13 bases between them. As DNA, the CDR3 is TGTGCCAGCTCACCACTGGAAGGGAGGGGTGAAGCTTTCTTT. Protein: CASSPLEGRGEAFF.

A few counts support this clonotype. The CDR3 DNA sequence: TGTGCCAGCATCGACTCCTTCTCCTACGAGCAGTACTTC. Amino acid sequence: CASIDSFSYEQYF. This chain links TRBV28 with TRBJ2-7; D not resolved. Germline V gives CDR1 MDHEN, CDR2 SYDVKM. The CDR3 runs 13 residues. The ends were cut back, 7 bases at V and 0 bases at J, with 10 bases in the middle.

The CDR3 loop reads CASSSRRIPQPFF. The DNA for the CDR3 is TGTGCCAGCAGCTCTAGGCGAATCCCCCAGCCGTTCTTC. The chain uses TRBV11-2 and TRBJ2-1; D is unclear. Trimming took 4 bases from V and 15 from J, leaving 19 bases between them. CDR3 length: 13 residues. Germline loops: CDR1 SGHAT, CDR2 FQNNGV.

This rearrangement joins TRBV5-1 to TRBJ2-5; 10 bases match TRBD2. Germline CDR1 and CDR2: SGHRS and YFSETQ. The CDR3 spans 14 residues. V shed 6 bases, J shed 1 base, and the junction held 3 bases outside the gene matches. The CDR3 DNA follows: TGCGCCAGCACTAGCGGGGGCTGCCAAGAGACCCAGTACTTC. Translating it yields CASTSGGCQETQYF.

The genes are TRBV19 and TRBJ2-1, with 8 bases matching TRBD2. The CDR3 extends over 14 amino acids. Trimming took 4 bases from V and 5 from J; bases not matched to a gene: 4. CDR1 and CDR2 (germline): LNHDA, SQIVND (reference sequence). The CDR3 loop reads CASSTDSGNNEQFF. The CDR3 DNA sequence: TGTGCCAGTAGTACCGATAGCGGGAACAATGAGCAGTTCTTC.

The table lists this clonotype with a few counts. This chain connects TRBV10-3 to TRBJ2-3; D gene unclear. This CDR3 spans 14 amino acids. V lost 0 bases, J lost 5 bases, and 9 bases lay in between. Germline CDR1 reads ENHRY; CDR2 reads SYGVKD. CDR3: CAISESTGEDTQYF. CDR3 coding DNA: TGTGCCATCAGTGAGTCGACCGGAGAAGATACGCAGTATTTT.

The chain is built from TRBV11-3 and TRBJ1-1; D may be TRBD1 (5 bases). V lost 5 bases to trimming and J lost 0 bases, with 13 bases between them. This CDR3 comprises 15 residues. CDR1 is SGHNT, CDR2 YENEEA, per germline. The CDR3 region has the DNA TGTGCCAGCAGCCCAGGACGGGGGATGAACACTGAAGCTTTCTTT. It codes for CASSPGRGMNTEAFF.

The genes are TRBV28 and TRBJ1-1; D perhaps matches TRBD1 (5 bases). Germline V gene sequence: CDR1 MDHEN, CDR2 SYDVKM. The germline V and J ends were trimmed by 6 bases and 3 bases, with 23 bases remaining between them. This CDR3 comprises 17 residues. Here the CDR3 DNA reads TGTGCCAGCAGGCATCCTCCAGGTGGACACATTCACACTGAAGCTTTCTTT. Residues: CASRHPPGGHIHTEAFF.

This clonotype has a handful of counts. This sequence joins TRBV3-1 and TRBJ2-3; D call uncertain. The germline CDR1 and CDR2 sequences are LGHDT and YNNKEL (reference sequence). V shed 1 base and J shed 2 bases, with 7 bases lying between them. CDR3 length: 14 amino acids. The CDR3 region has the DNA TGTGCCAGCAGCCAAGTAGTCAACACAGATACGCAGTATTTT. This codes for CASSQVVNTDTQYF.

The chain recombines TRBV12-3 or TRBV12-4 with TRBJ2-4; D is tentatively TRBD1 or TRBD2 (6 bases each). The CDR3 runs 17 residues. The V gene lost 3 bases and the J gene lost 0 bases, with 15 bases spanning the gap. CDR3 DNA: TGTGCCAGCAGTTTTTGGGACCGGGGGCTAGCCAAAAACATTCAGTACTTC. Protein sequence: CASSFWDRGLAKNIQYF.

The chain links TRBV10-3 to TRBJ2-3; TRBD2 aligns across 8 bases. J was trimmed by 5 bases and V by 4 bases; bases with no gene match: 11. The CDR3 runs to 16 residues. Germline V gives CDR1 ENHRY, CDR2 SYGVKD. The CDR3, as DNA: TGTGCCATCAGTGCCCGAGCGGGAGATGCAGTAGATACGCAGTATTTT. Its protein product is CAISARAGDAVDTQYF.

J is TRBJ2-1 and V is TRBV7-3, with 7 bases fitting TRBD1. The germline CDR1 and CDR2 sequences are SGHTA and FQGTGA. V was pared by 5 bases and J by 8 bases, with 9 bases of the junction left unmatched. The CDR3 runs to 14 residues. The CDR3 bases are TGTGCCAGCAGCCGCGACAGGGTCGGCGATGAGCAGTTCTTC. It is translated as CASSRDRVGDEQFF. Using reference TRBV7-3 and TRBJ2-1 for the parts outside the CDR3, the full variable domain is GAGVSQTPSNKVTEKGKYVELRCDPISGHTALYWYRQSLGQGPEFLIYFQGTGAADDSGLPNDRFFAVRPEGSVSTLKIQRTERGDSAVYLCASSRDRVGDEQFFGPGTRLTVL.

The genes are TRBV4-2 and TRBJ1-3, with a tentative D call TRBD1 (5 bases). CDR1 is LGHNA and CDR2 is YNFKEQ in the germline V gene. The ends were cut back, 0 bases at V and 0 bases at J, with 9 bases in the middle. The CDR3 is made up of 16 amino acids. This CDR3 is CASSQDLGDSGNTIYF. The CDR3 DNA is TGTGCCAGCAGCCAAGACTTAGGGGACTCTGGAAACACCATATATTTT.

This clonotype has just a few counts. This rearrangement joins TRBV19 to TRBJ2-1; 10 bases agree with TRBD1. The CDR3 is 15 residues long. Per germline, CDR1 LNHDA and CDR2 SQIVND (reference sequence). The V gene end was trimmed by 7 bases and the J gene end by 6 bases; junction bases not matched to a gene: 9. Written as DNA, the CDR3 is TGTGCCAGTACCGAGGGACAGGGGAGTAGCAATGAGCAGTTCTTC. It is translated as CASTEGQGSSNEQFF. Complete variable domain (other parts from reference TRBV19 and TRBJ2-1): DGGITQSPKYLFRKEGQNVTLSCEQNLNHDAMYWYRQDPGQGLRLIYYSQIVNDFQKGDIAEGYSVSREKKESFPLTVTSAQKNPTAFYLCASTEGQGSSNEQFFGPGTRLTVL.

The J gene is TRBJ1-1, the V gene TRBV6-2 or TRBV6-3; maybe TRBD1 (6 bases). With 0 bases removed from V and 5 bases from J, the gap between germline ends came to 10 bases. Germline V gives CDR1 MNHEY, CDR2 SVGEGT. The CDR3 covers 14 residues. The CDR3 here is CASSYSFRGTEAFF. CDR3 sequence (DNA): TGTGCCAGCAGTTACTCATTTAGGGGGACTGAAGCTTTCTTT.

The chain links TRBV28 to TRBJ2-7; D remains unclear. The CDR3 totals 15 residues. With 2 bases removed from V and 7 bases from J, the gap between germline ends came to 18 bases. Germline-derived CDR1 and CDR2 are MDHEN and SYDVKM. The CDR3 DNA sequence: TGTGCCAGCAGTTTAAGTTTAGGTCAGGTCAGAGAGCAGTACTTC. Amino acid sequence: CASSLSLGQVREQYF.

The chain links TRBV6-2 or TRBV6-3 to TRBJ2-3; a weak D match, TRBD2 (5 bases). CDR1 MNHEY and CDR2 SVGEGT come from the germline V gene. Trimming cost V 4 bases and J 6 bases, with 14 bases left between them. There are 14 residues in the CDR3. This chain's CDR3 is CASSSAGPPDTQYF. CDR3 nucleotides: TGTGCCAGCAGTTCCGCGGGCCCCCCGGATACGCAGTATTTT.

This clonotype came up a few times. The CDR3 sequence: CASSRTVAGGRHTQYF. The DNA of the CDR3 is TGTGCCAGCAGTCGGACCGTAGCGGGAGGGCGACATACGCAGTATTTT. The chain couples TRBV28 to TRBJ2-3, with 11 bases fitting TRBD2. Germline V gene data show CDR1 as MDHEN and CDR2 as SYDVKM. V shed 5 bases, J shed 7 bases, and the junction held 11 bases outside the gene matches. CDR3 length: 16 residues.

The chain employs TRBV20-1 and TRBJ2-4; D tentatively reads TRBD1 or TRBD2 (6 bases each). V lost 7 bases, J lost 6 bases, and 13 bases lay in between. CDR3 length: 12 residues. Germline lookup yields CDR1 DFQATT and CDR2 SNEGSKA (reference sequence). The chain's CDR3 is CSVRPGANIQYF. The CDR3 nucleotides read TGCAGTGTACGCCCGGGGGCAAACATTCAGTACTTC.

This chain joins TRBV20-1 and TRBJ2-5; 12 nucleotides line up with TRBD1. The CDR3 totals 14 residues. The V gene's germline CDR1 is DFQATT and CDR2 SNEGSKA (reference sequence). With 6 bases clipped from V and 5 bases from J, the junction kept 7 bases outside the gene matches. The chain's CDR3 is CSAGTGGAGETQYF. CDR3 nucleotide sequence: TGCAGTGCCGGGACAGGGGGCGCAGGGGAGACCCAGTACTTC.

CDR3 residues: CASSPRGAGNEQFF. CDR3 sequence (DNA): TGCGCCAGCAGCCCGAGAGGGGCGGGGAATGAGCAGTTCTTC. V is TRBV5-1 and J is TRBJ2-1, with D maybe TRBD2 (6 bases). Germline assignment: CDR1 SGHRS and CDR2 YFSETQ. The V end was cut by 4 bases, the J end by 7 bases, with 15 bases between. The CDR3 has 14 residues.

The CDR3 coding sequence is TGTGCCACCAGCAGAGAATATTGGGGGCGCTTTTCACCCCTCCACTTT. It translates to CATSREYWGRFSPLHF. The chain has TRBV15 and TRBJ1-6, with a tentative D call TRBD1 (6 bases). Germline values: CDR1 LNHNV, CDR2 YYDKDF (reference sequence). The V and J ends lost 0 bases and 9 bases respectively, with 15 bases between them. There are 16 residues in the CDR3.

The V gene is TRBV9, the J gene TRBJ2-5; the D call may be TRBD1 or TRBD2 (5 bases each). The V and J ends lost 4 bases and 0 bases respectively, with 10 bases between them. This CDR3 comprises 14 residues. CDR1 and CDR2 (germline): SGDLS, YYNGEE. The DNA for the CDR3 is TGTGCCAGCAGCCTGGGACCGTACCAAGAGACCCAGTACTTC. Its protein product is CASSLGPYQETQYF. The full variable domain, in which reference TRBV9 and TRBJ2-5 provide the parts outside the CDR3, is DSGVTQTPKHLITATGQRVTLRCSPRSGDLSVYWYQQSLDQGLQFLIQYYNGEERAKGNILERFSAQQFPDLHSELNLSSLELGDSALYFCASSLGPYQETQYFGPGTRLLVL.